This TCR beta chain comes out of a study of patients and donors after allogeneic stem cell transplantation. TCRdb redid the calling of the RT-PCR reads with MiXCR, one entry per CDR3 protein. The sample records some 960,000 distinct CDR3 sequences, around 17% being singletons. CDR1 and CDR2 (germline): LNHDA, SQIVND (reference sequence). The CDR3 has 15 amino acids. V lost 3 bases to trimming and J lost 5 bases, with 16 bases between them. The TCR sequence derives from a human donor who was either an allogeneic HSCT recipient or a stem cell or donor lymphocyte infusion donor (not recorded which). It is not recorded whose cells these are; they may come from a transplant donor. Sequencing was carried out using blood, either unsorted or a sorted T cell fraction (not recorded which). This rearrangement joins TRBV19 to TRBJ1-2, with D uncertain. The CDR3 region is CASSINIWMTYGYTF. The CDR3 DNA sequence: TGTGCCAGTAGTATTAACATCTGGATGACATATGGCTACACCTTC.